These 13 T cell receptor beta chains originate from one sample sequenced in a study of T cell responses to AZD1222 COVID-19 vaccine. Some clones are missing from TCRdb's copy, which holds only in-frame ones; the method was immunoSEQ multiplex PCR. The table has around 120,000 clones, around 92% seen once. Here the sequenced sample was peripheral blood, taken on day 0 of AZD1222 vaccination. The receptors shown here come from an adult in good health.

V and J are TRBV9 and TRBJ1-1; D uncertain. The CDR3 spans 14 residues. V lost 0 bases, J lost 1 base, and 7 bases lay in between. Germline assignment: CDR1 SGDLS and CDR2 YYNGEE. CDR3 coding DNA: TGTGCCAGCAGCGTAGATTCGCGGAACACTGAAGCTTTCTTT. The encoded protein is CASSVDSRNTEAFF.

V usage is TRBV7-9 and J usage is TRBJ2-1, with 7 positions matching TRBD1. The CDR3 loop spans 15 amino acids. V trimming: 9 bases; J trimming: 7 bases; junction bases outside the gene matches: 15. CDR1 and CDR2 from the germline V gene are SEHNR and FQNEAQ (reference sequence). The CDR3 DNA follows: TGTGCCAGTAAATCCGGGGCAGGGGGAAAGAATGAGCAGTTCTTC. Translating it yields CASKSGAGGKNEQFF.

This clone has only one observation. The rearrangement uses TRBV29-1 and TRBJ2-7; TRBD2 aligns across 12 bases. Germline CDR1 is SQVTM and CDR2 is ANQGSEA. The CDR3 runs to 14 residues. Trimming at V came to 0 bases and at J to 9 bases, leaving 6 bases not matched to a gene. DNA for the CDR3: TGCAGCGTTGAAGATGGGCTAGCGGGAGGGCGGCAGTACTTC. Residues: CSVEDGLAGGRQYF.

The CDR3 nucleotides are TGTGCCAGCAGTTCGGACATTAATCAGCCCCAGCATTTT. Translation: CASSSDINQPQHF. V and J are TRBV7-6 and TRBJ1-5, with D tentatively TRBD1 (5 bases). Germline lookup yields CDR1 SGHVS and CDR2 FNYEAQ. The length of the CDR3 is 13 residues. Trimming cost V 6 bases and J 4 bases, with 10 bases left between them.

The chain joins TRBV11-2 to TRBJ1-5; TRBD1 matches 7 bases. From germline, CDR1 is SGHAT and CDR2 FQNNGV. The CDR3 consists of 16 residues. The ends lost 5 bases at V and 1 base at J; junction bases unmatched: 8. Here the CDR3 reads CASSAQTGNSNQPQHF. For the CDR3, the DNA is TGTGCCAGCAGCGCCCAGACAGGGAACAGCAATCAGCCCCAGCATTTT. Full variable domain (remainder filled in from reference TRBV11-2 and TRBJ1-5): EAGVAQSPRYKIIEKRQSVAFWCNPISGHATLYWYQQILGQGPKLLIQFQNNGVVDDSQLPKDRFSAERLKGVDSTLKIQPAKLEDSAVYLCASSAQTGNSNQPQHFGDGTRLSIL.

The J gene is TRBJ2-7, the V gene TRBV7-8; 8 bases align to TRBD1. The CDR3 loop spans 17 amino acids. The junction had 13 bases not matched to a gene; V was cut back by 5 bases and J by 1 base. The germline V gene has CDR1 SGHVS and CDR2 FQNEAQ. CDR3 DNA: TGTGCCAGCAGCCCACCGGGGACAGGAACAAGATCCTACGAGCAGTACTTC. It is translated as CASSPPGTGTRSYEQYF.

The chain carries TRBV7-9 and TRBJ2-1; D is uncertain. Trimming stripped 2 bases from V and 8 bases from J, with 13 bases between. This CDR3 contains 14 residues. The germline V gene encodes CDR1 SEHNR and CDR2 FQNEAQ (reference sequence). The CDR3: CASSLKAREDEQFF. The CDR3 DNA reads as TGTGCCAGCAGCTTAAAGGCACGCGAGGATGAGCAGTTCTTC.

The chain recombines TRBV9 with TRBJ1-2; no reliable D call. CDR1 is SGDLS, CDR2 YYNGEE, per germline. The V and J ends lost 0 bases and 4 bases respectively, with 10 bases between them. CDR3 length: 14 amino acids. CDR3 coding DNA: TGTGCCAGCAGCGTAGGAAGAGGGAGCTATGGCTACACCTTC. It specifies CASSVGRGSYGYTF. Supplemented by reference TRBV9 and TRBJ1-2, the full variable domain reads DSGVTQTPKHLITATGQRVTLRCSPRSGDLSVYWYQQSLDQGLQFLIQYYNGEERAKGNILERFSAQQFPDLHSELNLSSLELGDSALYFCASSVGRGSYGYTFGSGTRLTVV.

This CDR3 reads CASSLDYLYNEQFF. The CDR3 DNA is TGTGCCAGCAGTTTAGACTACTTGTACAATGAGCAGTTCTTC. The V call is TRBV28, the J call TRBJ2-1; D may be TRBD2 (5 bases). The CDR3 length is 14 residues. V was clipped by 2 bases and J by 4 bases, with 9 bases between them. Per germline, CDR1 MDHEN and CDR2 SYDVKM.

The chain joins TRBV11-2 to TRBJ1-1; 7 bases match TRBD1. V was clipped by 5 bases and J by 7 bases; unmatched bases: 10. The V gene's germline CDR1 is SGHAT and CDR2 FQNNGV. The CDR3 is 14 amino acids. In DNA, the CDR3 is TGTGCCAGCAGCCCCCCGGACAGGCAAAATGAAGCTTTCTTT. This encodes CASSPPDRQNEAFF.

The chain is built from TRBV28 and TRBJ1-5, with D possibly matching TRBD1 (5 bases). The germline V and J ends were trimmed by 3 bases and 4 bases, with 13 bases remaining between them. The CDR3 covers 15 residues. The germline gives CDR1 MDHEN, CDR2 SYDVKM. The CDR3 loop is CASSFTLEGNQPQHF. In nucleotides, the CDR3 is TGTGCCAGCAGTTTTACTCTGGAGGGGAATCAGCCCCAGCATTTT. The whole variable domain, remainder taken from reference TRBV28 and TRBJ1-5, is DVKVTQSSRYLVKRTGEKVFLECVQDMDHENMFWYRQDPGLGLRLIYFSYDVKMKEKGDIPEGYSVSREKKERFSLILESASTNQTSMYLCASSFTLEGNQPQHFGDGTRLSIL.

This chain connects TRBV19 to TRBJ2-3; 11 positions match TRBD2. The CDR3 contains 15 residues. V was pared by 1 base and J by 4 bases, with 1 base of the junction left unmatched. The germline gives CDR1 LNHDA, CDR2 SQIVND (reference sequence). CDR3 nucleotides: TGTGCCAGTAGTATAGTAGCGGGAGGGGCAGATACGCAGTATTTT. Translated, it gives CASSIVAGGADTQYF.

CDR3 in amino acids: CASSLGGRTGVVAFF. The CDR3 bases are TGTGCCAGCAGCTTAGGGGGTCGGACAGGGGTTGTAGCTTTCTTT. The chain is built from TRBV7-9 and TRBJ1-1; TRBD1 aligns across 9 bases. CDR1 is SEHNR and CDR2 is FQNEAQ in the germline V gene (reference sequence). The CDR3 totals 15 residues. Germline trimming cut 1 base from V and 10 bases from J; bases unmatched to any gene: 10.